The 29 T cell receptor beta chains given below trace back to one sample, sequenced in a study of vaccination and CD4 T cells after COVID-19. Researchers used the Oncomine TCR Beta short-read assay to sequence DNA from cultured CD4+ T cells. MiXCR, applied by TCRdb to the PCR reads, yields one record per CDR3 protein. The sample lists around 12,000 distinct CDR3 sequences; 36% were seen once. Antigen specificity for these receptors is unknown. Treatment specified: roughly 11-day PBMC culture with coronavirus spike peptide pools or control peptides (ViraFEST assay). Specimen: cultured CD4+ T cells from blood. These TCRs come from a human donor with COVID-19.

This clonotype has more than one count but fewer than ten. DNA of the CDR3: TGTGCCAGCAGCTTATCCGGGGGTTACGAGCAGTACTTC. This translates into CASSLSGGYEQYF. The chain recombines TRBV7-9 with TRBJ2-7, with a weak D call TRBD2 (6 bases). Trimming shortened V by 2 bases and J by 4 bases, and 9 bases separated the two germline ends. Germline loops: CDR1 SEHNR, CDR2 FQNEAQ (reference sequence). This CDR3 comprises 13 residues.

This clonotype appeared a few times. This rearrangement joins TRBV25-1 to TRBJ2-2; D is possibly TRBD1 (6 bases). V lost 5 bases and J lost 6, with 13 bases in between. Germline lookup yields CDR1 MGHDK and CDR2 SYGVNS. This CDR3 is built from 14 residues. CDR3 sequence (DNA): TGTGCCAGCAGTTCCTATGAGGGGGCCGGGGAGCTGTTTTTT. Amino acid sequence: CASSSYEGAGELFF.

This chain joins TRBV7-2 and TRBJ1-1; D is ambiguous. V was cut by 1 base and J by 1 base, with 4 bases left in between. The germline gives CDR1 SGHTA, CDR2 FQGNSA. This CDR3 has 13 amino acids. The CDR3 DNA reads as TGTGCCAGCAGCTTAGATAGGAACACTGAAGCTTTCTTT. It yields the protein CASSLDRNTEAFF.

This clonotype turned up a few times. The genes are TRBV7-8 and TRBJ1-2, with D possibly being TRBD1 (5 bases). V was pared by 6 bases and J by 7 bases, with 9 bases between. Germline CDR1 reads SGHVS; CDR2 reads FQNEAQ. This CDR3 has 11 amino acids. The CDR3 sequence: CASSPGTGYTF. CDR3 bases: TGTGCCAGCAGTCCAGGGACTGGCTACACCTTC.

The chain is built from TRBV28 and TRBJ1-5; a weak D match, TRBD1 (5 bases). The CDR3 extends over 12 amino acids. Deletions cut 8 bases from V and 4 bases from J, with 9 bases between. Germline loops: CDR1 MDHEN, CDR2 SYDVKM. The CDR3 nucleotides read TGTGCCAGCCAGGGCCTGAATCAGCCCCAGCATTTT. It encodes CASQGLNQPQHF.

This clonotype has just a few counts. The CDR3 nucleotides read TGTGCCAGCAGCTTAAAGCGGGGGGCGAATCAGCCCCAGCATTTT. Amino acids: CASSLKRGANQPQHF. The chain recombines TRBV7-8 with TRBJ1-5; D is perhaps TRBD1 (6 bases). There are 15 residues in the CDR3. Trimming stripped 2 bases from V and 4 bases from J, with 12 bases between. The germline V gene encodes CDR1 SGHVS and CDR2 FQNEAQ.

This clonotype was recorded once. The chain is built from TRBV12-3 or TRBV12-4 and TRBJ1-2; a weak D match, TRBD1 (6 bases). Trimming cost V 6 bases and J 5 bases, with 10 bases left between them. The CDR3 covers 12 residues. Here the CDR3 reads CASSPTGYGYTF. The CDR3 DNA follows: TGTGCCAGCAGCCCGACAGGTTATGGCTACACCTTC.

This rearrangement joins TRBV4-1 to TRBJ2-5; 9 bases fit TRBD1. The trim removed 4 bases at V and 4 bases at J, leaving 7 bases unmatched. The CDR3 is made up of 15 amino acids. CDR1 is MGHRA, CDR2 YSYEKL, per germline. CDR3 in amino acids: CASSPTGTGTETQYF. Here the CDR3 DNA reads TGCGCCAGCAGCCCAACCGGGACAGGGACAGAGACCCAGTACTTC.

The V and J genes are TRBV2 and TRBJ2-1, with no clear D. V lost 2 bases and J 2 bases, leaving 7 bases between the germline ends. CDR1 is SNHLY, CDR2 FYNNEI, per germline. The CDR3 is made up of 14 amino acids. The DNA of the CDR3 is TGTGCCAGCAGTGAATTTACTGCCTACAATGAGCAGTTCTTC. Residues: CASSEFTAYNEQFF. Full variable domain (outside the CDR3, taken from reference TRBV2 and TRBJ2-1): EPEVTQTPSHQVTQMGQEVILRCVPISNHLYFYWYRQILGQKVEFLVSFYNNEISEKSEIFDDQFSVERPDGSNFTLKIRSTKLEDSAMYFCASSEFTAYNEQFFGPGTRLTVL.

This clonotype was seen a few times. The rearrangement joins TRBV20-1 to TRBJ2-5; D gene uncertain. V shed 2 bases and J shed 2 bases, with 12 bases lying between them. The germline V gene encodes CDR1 DFQATT and CDR2 SNEGSKA (reference sequence). The CDR3 covers 14 residues. For the CDR3, the DNA is TGCAGTGCTAGACCCCGGGCCCTACAAGAGACCCAGTACTTC. Its protein product is CSARPRALQETQYF.

Notes on this clonotype: At one end the junction does not follow the germline gene, possibly because of a read error. The chain joins TRBV4-3 to TRBJ1-2; D not certain. The CDR3 contains 15 residues. Germline CDR1 reads LGHNA; CDR2 reads YSLEER. DNA of the CDR3: TGCGCCAGCAGCCAAGCCAGTGCCCCTAACCATGGCTACACCTTC. This encodes CASSQASAPNHGYTF.

J is TRBJ1-1 and V is TRBV5-7; D may be TRBD1 (5 bases). TRBV5-7 is given ORF status, its function remaining uncertain. The CDR3 extends over 14 amino acids. Trimming shortened V by 6 bases and J by 3 bases, and 15 bases separated the two germline ends. CDR3 DNA: TGTGCCAGCAAACCAGGGTACATTGACACTGAAGCTTTCTTT. Its protein product is CASKPGYIDTEAFF.

The chain uses TRBV7-2 and TRBJ1-5; tentative D call: TRBD1 (6 bases). Trimming pared 2 bases from V and 3 bases from J, leaving 11 bases between. This CDR3 comprises 15 residues. Germline V lookup: CDR1 SGHTA, CDR2 FQGNSA. CDR3 region: CASSLRDIPNQPQHF. The CDR3 DNA follows: TGTGCCAGCAGCTTAAGGGACATCCCCAATCAGCCCCAGCATTTT.

This clonotype was found a few times. The CDR3 DNA reads as TGCGCCAGCAGTGAGTGGCAGGGGTCGCAGTATTTT. Amino acid sequence: CASSEWQGSQYF. The rearrangement uses TRBV10-2 and TRBJ2-3; D might be TRBD1 (6 bases). Germline V gene sequence: CDR1 WSHSY, CDR2 SAAADI. V lost 1 base and J 10 bases, leaving 9 bases between the germline ends. This CDR3 is 12 amino acids long.

CDR3 in amino acids: CASSVRGEQFF. The CDR3 DNA reads TGTGCCAGCAGTGTCAGGGGGGAGCAGTTCTTC. The V and J genes are TRBV2 and TRBJ2-1, with TRBD1 matching 7 bases. Germline V CDR1 and CDR2: SNHLY, FYNNEI. The CDR3 length is 11 residues. V was pared by 4 bases and J by 10 bases, with 1 base of the junction left unmatched.

There are a few counts of this clonotype. This chain joins TRBV21-1 and TRBJ1-4. TRBV21-1 is shown as a pseudogene. The CDR3 consists of 10 residues. CDR3 protein: CASSREKLFF. In nucleotides, the CDR3 is TGTGCCAGCAGTCGTGAAAAACTGTTTTTT.

The sample holds a few counts of this clonotype. J is TRBJ1-5 and V is TRBV30; weak D call: TRBD1 (5 bases). The V and J ends lost 3 bases and 4 bases respectively, with 10 bases between them. This CDR3 region has 13 residues. Germline V CDR1 and CDR2: GTSNPN, SVGIG (reference sequence). This CDR3 is CAWSTGSNQPQHF. The CDR3 nucleotides read TGTGCCTGGAGCACAGGCAGTAATCAGCCCCAGCATTTT.

This clonotype turned up a few times. The chain uses TRBV28 and TRBJ1-1; a weak D match, TRBD1 (5 bases). Trimming took 7 bases from V and 4 from J, leaving 19 bases between them. CDR1 and CDR2 from the germline V gene are MDHEN and SYDVKM. The CDR3 extends over 15 amino acids. CDR3 in amino acids: CASTRPGGRATEAFF. The CDR3 DNA sequence: TGTGCCAGCACCAGGCCGGGGGGTAGGGCCACTGAAGCTTTCTTT.

This rearrangement joins TRBV6-5 to TRBJ2-6, with 11 bases lining up with TRBD1. Germline V lookup: CDR1 MNHEY, CDR2 SVGAGI. Trimming removed 2 bases from V and 0 bases from J; junction bases left unmatched: 6. CDR3 length: 19 residues. The CDR3 here is CASSYGGQGVSSGANVLTF. The CDR3, as DNA: TGTGCCAGCAGTTACGGGGGACAGGGGGTGAGCTCTGGGGCCAACGTCCTGACTTTC.

On this clonotype: At one boundary the junction diverges from the germline segment, which might be a read error. J is TRBJ2-5 and V is TRBV7-7; no firm D call. Germline CDR1 and CDR2: SSHAT and FNYEAQ (reference sequence). The CDR3 spans 14 residues. The CDR3 DNA reads TGTGCTAGCAGCTTAAATACGGTCCAAGAGACCCAGTACTTC. Translation gives CASSLNTVQETQYF.

This clonotype was counted only a few times. The V gene is TRBV11-3, the J gene TRBJ2-7, with D perhaps TRBD2 (6 bases). The V gene's germline CDR1 is SGHNT and CDR2 YENEEA. V shed 1 base and J shed 3 bases, with 10 bases lying between them. The CDR3 has 14 amino acids. The CDR3: CASSLGGDLYEQYF. In nucleotides, the CDR3 is TGTGCCAGCAGCTTAGGGGGGGACCTCTACGAGCAGTACTTC.

The table lists this clonotype with a few counts. The chain carries TRBV7-2 and TRBJ2-5; D may be TRBD1 (6 bases). The V gene's germline CDR1 is SGHTA and CDR2 FQGNSA. V shed 0 bases and J shed 4 bases, with 9 bases lying between them. The CDR3 length is 14 residues. In DNA form, the CDR3 reads TGTGCCAGCAGCTTAGCCAGGGGTGGAGAGACCCAGTACTTC. This codes for CASSLARGGETQYF.

V gene TRBV21-1 combines with J gene TRBJ1-2. TRBV21-1 is a pseudogene. The CDR3 runs to 11 residues. The CDR3 here is CATPPNYGYTF. CDR3 sequence (DNA): TGTGCCACCCCGCCTAACTATGGCTACACCTTC.

This clonotype has more than one count but fewer than ten. V and J are TRBV2 and TRBJ2-1; D is unresolved. Germline V gene sequence: CDR1 SNHLY, CDR2 FYNNEI. This CDR3 is built from 12 residues. Trimming pared 6 bases from V and 6 bases from J, leaving 9 bases between. In DNA, the CDR3 is TGTGCCAGCAGGGCCAGCCCCAATGAGCAGTTCTTC. Amino acids: CASRASPNEQFF.

V usage is TRBV28 and J usage is TRBJ2-7; D perhaps matches TRBD1 (6 bases). Trimming took off 5 bases at V and 3 bases at J, with 14 bases between the two ends. This CDR3 is built from 14 residues. The V gene's germline CDR1 is MDHEN and CDR2 SYDVKM. The CDR3 is CASSEGGPGYEQYF. Here the CDR3 DNA reads TGTGCCAGCAGTGAAGGGGGTCCGGGCTACGAGCAGTACTTC.

The gene calls are TRBV9 and TRBJ1-1; D is undetermined. This CDR3 has 15 amino acids. Germline lookup yields CDR1 SGDLS and CDR2 YYNGEE. The ends were cut back, 7 bases at V and 1 base at J, with 17 bases in the middle. CDR3 loop: CASSTLNFPNTEAFF. The CDR3 DNA sequence: TGTGCCAGCTCCACCCTCAATTTTCCGAACACTGAAGCTTTCTTT.

The chain employs TRBV20-1 and TRBJ2-7; 8 nucleotides agree with TRBD2. The CDR3 consists of 12 residues. CDR1 is DFQATT, CDR2 SNEGSKA, per germline (reference sequence). The V segment lost 6 bases and the J segment 7 bases; nucleotides outside the gene matches: 8. CDR3 loop: CSAGLVNSEQYF. As DNA, the CDR3 is TGCAGTGCGGGACTAGTTAATAGTGAGCAGTACTTC.

This clonotype turned up a few times. J is TRBJ2-7 and V is TRBV7-2; the D gene is possibly TRBD2 (6 bases). V lost 5 bases and J 4 bases, leaving 15 bases between the germline ends. Germline lookup yields CDR1 SGHTA and CDR2 FQGNSA. There are 14 residues in the CDR3. The CDR3 DNA reads TGTGCCAGCAGCCGCCGGGGCGGGGATTACGAGCAGTACTTC. Amino acids: CASSRRGGDYEQYF.

This clonotype was seen a few times. The chain carries TRBV20-1 and TRBJ1-2; perhaps TRBD1 as D (6 bases). This CDR3 spans 15 amino acids. CDR1 is DFQATT and CDR2 is SNEGSKA in the germline V gene (reference sequence). The V gene lost 0 bases and the J gene lost 4 bases, with 15 bases spanning the gap. The CDR3 reads CSARDLRGGAYGYTF. For the CDR3, the DNA is TGCAGTGCTAGAGATTTAAGGGGGGGGGCCTATGGCTACACCTTC.